This TCR beta chain was sequenced in a study of blood T cell repertoires in COVID-19. About the research overall: From T cells, B-cell-depleted T cells, or PBMCs came the material, which was cDNA or gDNA.

Assignments of participants to cohorts depended upon their own reported clinical history. Sequencing was performed with immunoSEQ multiplex PCR; in TCRdb, only in-frame clones are kept and a portion is missing. The sample consists of about 350,000 clones, roughly 90% of them appearing once. CDR1 is LGHNA, CDR2 YNFKEQ, per germline. The CDR3 sequence is 17 residues long. V dropped 1 base and J dropped 0 bases, with 13 bases sitting between them. The clonotype comes from a woman aged 30 to 39 who had recovered from COVID-19. The sample taken for sequencing was PBMCs or T cells enriched from blood (not recorded which). The rearrangement joins TRBV4-2 to TRBJ2-1; no reliable D call. The CDR3: CASSQGLVGSSYNEQFF. The DNA of the CDR3 is TGTGCCAGCAGCCAAGGGCTAGTCGGAAGCTCCTACAATGAGCAGTTCTTC.